Presented here are 29 T cell receptor beta chains from one specimen sequenced in a study of CD8+CD57+ T cells in acquired aplastic anemia. Researchers used genomic DNA as the template to profile TCR beta VDJ and CDR3. In TCRdb, the reads were re-called with MiXCR into one record per CDR3 protein. The top ten hold 16% of the sample, which has approximately 170,000 distinct CDR3 sequences, roughly 56% seen once. Input material: sorted CD4+, CD8+, or CD8+CD57+ T cells (not recorded which) from PBMCs. The source of these receptors is a human donor in good health, serving as a control.

This clonotype showed up just a few times. The gene calls are TRBV18 and TRBJ1-6, with D perhaps matching TRBD1 (6 bases). Between the trimmed V and J ends, which lost 3 bases and 17 bases, there was a span of 17 bases. The CDR3 is made up of 13 amino acids. CDR1 is KGHSH and CDR2 is LQKENI in the germline V gene. For the CDR3, the DNA is TGTGCCAGCTCACCCCTGGGGGACACGTCTGTCCACTTT. It translates to CASSPLGDTSVHF. The entire variable domain, with the rest obtained from reference TRBV18 and TRBJ1-6, is as follows: NAGVMQNPRHLVRRRGQEARLRCSPMKGHSHVYWYRQLPEEGLKFMVYLQKENIIDESGMPKERFSAEFPKEGPSILRIQQVVRGDSAAYFCASSPLGDTSVHFGNGTRLTVT.

Ten or more counts support this clonotype. The V and J genes are TRBV6-5 and TRBJ2-1; D unresolved. Trimming stripped 6 bases from V and 6 bases from J, with 15 bases between. Germline V gene sequence: CDR1 MNHEY, CDR2 SVGAGI. The CDR3 totals 14 residues. CDR3 nucleotides: TGTGCCAGCAGGGGCATCGGCTATTTCAATGAGCAGTTCTTC. This codes for CASRGIGYFNEQFF.

Regarding this clonotype: At one of its ends the junction is not consistent with the germline gene, which may arise from a read error. This sequence joins TRBV23-1 and TRBJ2-1, with D unclear. TRBV23-1 is sorted into the ORF group, with uncertain function. The CDR3 consists of 15 residues. The CDR3 DNA follows: TGTGCCAGCAGTCAGGATTCTTCCGCGGCGAATGAGCAGTTCTTC. This translates into CASSQDSSAANEQFF.

This clonotype was counted between two and nine times. V and J are TRBV29-1 and TRBJ2-7, with D unclear. The CDR3 is 13 residues long. Germline values: CDR1 SQVTM, CDR2 ANQGSEA. V lost 0 bases to trimming and J lost 0 bases, with 6 bases between them. In DNA, the CDR3 is TGCAGCGTTGAAGATGACTTCTCCTACGAGCAGTACTTC. Translated: CSVEDDFSYEQYF.

The chain joins TRBV2 to TRBJ1-2; unclear D gene. The germline V and J ends were trimmed by 6 bases and 8 bases, with 10 bases remaining between them. This CDR3 has 11 residues. CDR1 and CDR2 (germline): SNHLY, FYNNEI. CDR3 coding DNA: TGTGCCAGCAGCTTAACGTGGGGCTACACCTTC. Residues: CASSLTWGYTF. Filled out from reference TRBV2 and TRBJ1-2, the complete variable domain reads EPEVTQTPSHQVTQMGQEVILRCVPISNHLYFYWYRQILGQKVEFLVSFYNNEISEKSEIFDDQFSVERPDGSNFTLKIRSTKLEDSAMYFCASSLTWGYTFGSGTRLTVV.

In the case of this clonotype: A junction end diverges from the germline sequence, so it may reflect a read error. The J gene is TRBJ1-5, the V gene TRBV7-8; D gene ambiguous. The CDR3 loop spans 13 amino acids. Per the germline V gene, CDR1 is SGHVS and CDR2 is FQNEAQ. DNA for the CDR3: TGTGCCTGCAGCTTAGCAGCAAGTCAGCCCCAGCATTTT. Its translation: CACSLAASQPQHF.

The V call is TRBV19, the J call TRBJ2-2, with a weak D call TRBD1 (6 bases). V lost 8 bases and J 4 bases, leaving 11 bases between the germline ends. The CDR3 loop spans 13 amino acids. From germline, CDR1 is LNHDA and CDR2 SQIVND (reference sequence). The chain's CDR3 is CASHQQGTGELFF. The CDR3, as DNA: TGTGCCAGTCACCAACAGGGCACCGGGGAGCTGTTTTTT. Looking up the rest from reference TRBV19 and TRBJ2-2 gives the full variable domain: DGGITQSPKYLFRKEGQNVTLSCEQNLNHDAMYWYRQDPGQGLRLIYYSQIVNDFQKGDIAEGYSVSREKKESFPLTVTSAQKNPTAFYLCASHQQGTGELFFGEGSRLTVL.

The table lists this clonotype with a count of one. This sequence joins TRBV15 and TRBJ1-6, with D perhaps matching TRBD1 (6 bases). The CDR3 extends over 16 amino acids. Trimming left V 4 bases short and J 8 bases short, with 18 bases between. Germline V lookup: CDR1 LNHNV, CDR2 YYDKDF (reference sequence). The CDR3 loop is CATSTRTAGAHSPLHF. The CDR3 DNA follows: TGTGCCACCAGCACCCGGACAGCCGGAGCGCATTCACCCCTCCACTTT.

This chain joins TRBV29-1 and TRBJ1-1; weak D call: TRBD1 (6 bases). Trimming left V 5 bases short and J 10 bases short, with 23 bases between. This CDR3 spans 14 amino acids. Germline values: CDR1 SQVTM, CDR2 ANQGSEA. The CDR3 sequence is CSVKSGTLPTGAFF. CDR3 coding DNA: TGCAGCGTTAAATCCGGGACACTACCGACCGGAGCTTTCTTT.

This clonotype was observed a single time. The V call is TRBV7-3, the J call TRBJ1-1; D is ambiguous. The ends were cut back, 4 bases at V and 4 bases at J, with 10 bases in the middle. Germline V gene sequence: CDR1 SGHTA, CDR2 FQGTGA. The CDR3 spans 13 residues. The CDR3 DNA sequence: TGTGCCAGCAGCTGCCCGGTGGGCACTGAAGCTTTCTTT. As protein: CASSCPVGTEAFF. Complete variable domain (other parts from reference TRBV7-3 and TRBJ1-1): GAGVSQTPSNKVTEKGKYVELRCDPISGHTALYWYRQSLGQGPEFLIYFQGTGAADDSGLPNDRFFAVRPEGSVSTLKIQRTERGDSAVYLCASSCPVGTEAFFGQGTRLTVV.

This clonotype occurred many times. The CDR3 DNA follows: TGTGCCAGCAGCCAGACAGCTTCTGGGGCCAACGTCCTGACTTTC. As protein: CASSQTASGANVLTF. The chain recombines TRBV6-5 with TRBJ2-6, with a weak D call TRBD1 (5 bases). This CDR3 has 15 residues. Germline CDR1 MNHEY, CDR2 SVGAGI. Trimming shortened V by 6 bases and J by 1 base, and 10 bases separated the two germline ends.

The V and J genes are TRBV2 and TRBJ1-1; D ambiguous. V lost 8 bases to trimming and J lost 2 bases, with 15 bases between them. In germline, CDR1 is SNHLY, CDR2 FYNNEI. This CDR3 region has 14 residues. The CDR3 nucleotides are TGTGCCAGCTCCATGATGGCGCGAAACACTGAAGCTTTCTTT. Translated, it gives CASSMMARNTEAFF.

About this clonotype: One end of the junction varies from germline; a read error may be responsible. This chain joins TRBV9 and TRBJ2-5, with a tentative D call TRBD1 (6 bases). The CDR3 runs 15 residues. The V gene's germline CDR1 is SGDLS and CDR2 YYNGEE. CDR3 residues: CASSFGTRIQETQYF. In DNA, the CDR3 is TGCGCCAGCAGCTTCGGGACACGCATCCAAGAGACCCAGTACTTC. Full variable domain (outside the CDR3, taken from reference TRBV9 and TRBJ2-5): DSGVTQTPKHLITATGQRVTLRCSPRSGDLSVYWYQQSLDQGLQFLIQYYNGEERAKGNILERFSAQQFPDLHSELNLSSLELGDSALYFCASSFGTRIQETQYFGPGTRLLVL.

This clonotype came up many times. The CDR3 DNA follows: TGTGCCAGTAGTATAGGTGGGACATTCTACGAGCAGTACTTC. Its translation: CASSIGGTFYEQYF. The chain employs TRBV19 and TRBJ2-7; TRBD1 is a possible D gene (6 bases). The CDR3 runs to 14 residues. Germline values: CDR1 LNHDA, CDR2 SQIVND (reference sequence). V shed 1 base and J shed 3 bases, with 10 bases lying between them. Combining the CDR3 with reference TRBV19 and TRBJ2-7 gives the whole variable domain DGGITQSPKYLFRKEGQNVTLSCEQNLNHDAMYWYRQDPGQGLRLIYYSQIVNDFQKGDIAEGYSVSREKKESFPLTVTSAQKNPTAFYLCASSIGGTFYEQYFGPGTRLTVT.

The V gene is TRBV29-1, the J gene TRBJ1-1; 10 positions match TRBD1. The junction had 8 bases not matched to a gene; V was cut back by 7 bases and J by 0 bases. CDR1 is SQVTM and CDR2 is ANQGSEA in the germline V gene. The CDR3 is made up of 15 amino acids. CDR3: CSARDRGSMNTEAFF. The CDR3 DNA sequence: TGCAGCGCCCGGGACAGGGGTAGCATGAACACTGAAGCTTTCTTT.

The rearrangement links TRBV7-7 to TRBJ2-1; D ambiguous. Trimming shortened V by 5 bases and J by 6 bases, and 11 bases separated the two germline ends. Looked up from germline, CDR1 is SSHAT and CDR2 is FNYEAQ (reference sequence). This CDR3 is built from 13 residues. Written as DNA, the CDR3 is TGTGCCAGCAGCCTTAGTAGTCGCAATGAGCAGTTCTTC. It codes for CASSLSSRNEQFF.

The chain is built from TRBV7-9 and TRBJ2-1; tentatively, D is TRBD1 or TRBD2 (5 bases each). Germline lookup yields CDR1 SEHNR and CDR2 FQNEAQ (reference sequence). Trimming left V 6 bases short and J 9 bases short, with 18 bases between. The CDR3 covers 14 residues. The CDR3 nucleotides read TGTGCCAGCAGTTCAGGGACGTCGGAGGCTGAGCAGTTCTTC. Translated: CASSSGTSEAEQFF.

This clonotype came up many times. The V call is TRBV6-6, the J call TRBJ2-7; D unclear. The V gene lost 6 bases and the J gene lost 3 bases, with 18 bases spanning the gap. CDR1 and CDR2 from the germline V gene are MNHNY and SVGAGI (reference sequence). This CDR3 has 15 residues. The CDR3 region has the DNA TGTGCCAGCAGCGATCCACAGTTCGCGCACTACGAGCAGTACTTC. Translated: CASSDPQFAHYEQYF.

This clonotype has ten or more counts. The V and J genes are TRBV19 and TRBJ1-5, with 9 bases fitting TRBD1. Germline-derived CDR1 and CDR2 are LNHDA and SQIVND (reference sequence). The CDR3 length is 15 residues. V shed 6 bases and J 0 bases; nucleotides not matched to a gene: 3. DNA of the CDR3: TGTGCCAGTAGGGACAGGGGATTTAGCAATCAGCCCCAGCATTTT. This translates into CASRDRGFSNQPQHF.

As to this clonotype: A single base separates this from a much larger clone, so it may be a read error. Without the conserved terminal phenylalanine or tryptophan, this CDR3 likely stems from a read error. CDR3 bases: TGTGCCAGCAGCCCAGGGGGCCGCAACGGCTACACCCTC. Its translation is CASSPGGRNGYTL. The chain carries TRBV24-1 and TRBJ1-2; 8 nucleotides agree with TRBD1. CDR1 and CDR2 from the germline V gene are KGHDR and SFDVKD. The CDR3 spans 13 residues. J was trimmed by 8 bases and V by 11 bases; bases with no gene match: 12.

The chain is built from TRBV7-2 and TRBJ1-2, with D possibly matching TRBD1 (6 bases). Germline-derived CDR1 and CDR2 are SGHTA and FQGNSA. V lost 4 bases, J lost 2 bases, and 8 bases lay in between. This CDR3 region has 13 residues. The DNA for the CDR3 is TGTGCCAGCAGCTGGACAGAGAACTATGGCTACACCTTC. Its translation is CASSWTENYGYTF.

In this sample, this clonotype turned up many times. The rearrangement links TRBV29-1 to TRBJ1-2; 7 bases line up with TRBD1. The CDR3 covers 14 residues. Losses at the gene ends were 6 bases for V and 8 bases for J; bases not matched to a gene: 15. Looked up from germline, CDR1 is SQVTM and CDR2 is ANQGSEA. In DNA form, the CDR3 reads TGCAGCGTGTCCACGACAGGGTCCAGTATCGGCTACACCTTC. Amino acids: CSVSTTGSSIGYTF.

This clonotype has at least ten counts. V and J are TRBV29-1 and TRBJ1-5; 9 nucleotides line up with TRBD1. V gave up 4 bases and J gave up 6 bases; unmatched junction bases: 4. CDR1 is SQVTM and CDR2 is ANQGSEA in the germline V gene. CDR3 length: 13 residues. The CDR3 DNA follows: TGCAGCGTTGGACAGGGGGACGGTCAGCCCCAGCATTTT. Amino acid sequence: CSVGQGDGQPQHF.

V gene TRBV10-3 combines with J gene TRBJ2-7; TRBD1 aligns across 10 bases. Germline V lookup: CDR1 ENHRY, CDR2 SYGVKD. Trimming at V came to 6 bases and at J to 3 bases, leaving 11 bases not matched to a gene. This CDR3 comprises 16 residues. The DNA for the CDR3 is TGTGCCATCAGCCCCGACAGGGGGCGATTTGTCTACGAGCAGTACTTC. Translation: CAISPDRGRFVYEQYF.

The chain couples TRBV29-1 to TRBJ2-7; D might be TRBD1 (6 bases). CDR3 size: 15 residues. V lost 4 bases, J lost 8 bases, and 24 bases lay in between. The germline V gene encodes CDR1 SQVTM and CDR2 ANQGSEA. This CDR3 reads CSVGEARGQIMKQYF. Written as DNA, the CDR3 is TGCAGCGTTGGAGAAGCTCGCGGACAGATAATGAAGCAGTACTTC.

V is TRBV7-3 and J is TRBJ1-2; TRBD1 matches at 7 bases. The germline CDR1 and CDR2 sequences are SGHTA and FQGTGA. With 4 bases clipped from V and 3 bases from J, the junction kept 14 bases outside the gene matches. The CDR3 is 17 residues long. The CDR3, as DNA: TGTGCCAGCAGCTCCCCGACAGGGTCGAGCGCAGACTATGGCTACACCTTC. This codes for CASSSPTGSSADYGYTF.

This clonotype has just one count. J is TRBJ2-7 and V is TRBV7-2; D ambiguous. Germline V CDR1 and CDR2: SGHTA, FQGNSA. Deletions cut 1 base from V and 2 bases from J, with 9 bases between. The CDR3 totals 14 residues. In DNA, the CDR3 is TGTGCCAGCAGCTTAGGCGGTCAGGCCTACGAGCAGTACTTC. This sequence encodes CASSLGGQAYEQYF.

About this clonotype: A single base separates this from a much larger clone, so it may be a read error. The CDR3 bases are TGTGCCAGCAGCCAATCGTCGAATGCCAATCAGCCCCGGCATTTT. Protein sequence: CASSQSSNANQPRHF. The chain joins TRBV16 to TRBJ1-5, with no clear D. The germline V gene encodes CDR1 KGHSY and CDR2 FQNENV. The CDR3 extends over 15 amino acids.

This clonotype appeared many times. J is TRBJ2-3 and V is TRBV25-1; 8 nucleotides line up with TRBD2. Trimming at V came to 6 bases and at J to 4 bases, leaving 9 bases not matched to a gene. The germline V gene has CDR1 MGHDK and CDR2 SYGVNS. The CDR3 has 15 amino acids. This CDR3 is CASSFPGGGADTQYF. The CDR3 DNA is TGTGCCAGCAGCTTTCCCGGGGGGGGAGCAGATACGCAGTATTTT.